This is a list of T cell receptor beta chains from one sample in a study of regulatory T cells in long-lasting Graves disease. Using its own MiXCR run on the multiplex PCR reads, TCRdb lists one record per CDR3 protein. This repertoire shows hundreds of thousands of distinct CDR3 sequences, about 30% found once; its top ten account for 35% to 55%. Here the sequenced sample was peripheral blood mononuclear cells (PBMCs), taken when the disease was refractory, from a patient treated with antithyroid drugs. The receptors originated from a female donor with Graves disease. Each CDR3 is given with its conserved first and last residue. Clone size is given for some rows only: seen once, a few or many times, or a class if the clone is expanded.

J gene,V gene,clone size,CDR3 protein
TRBJ2-5,TRBV20-1,few,CSARDLGPEETQYF
TRBJ1-5,TRBV6-1,.,CASRLQGALQPQHF
TRBJ1-5,TRBV6-1,.,CASKTGNVNQPQHF
TRBJ2-5,TRBV6-2/TRBV6-3,many,CASSYVGVSETQYF
TRBJ2-5,TRBV5-5,few,CASSLLGTTGGTQYF
TRBJ2-2,TRBV5-1,.,CASSAGVTGELFF
TRBJ1-2,TRBV28,many,CASSRTRYGYTF
TRBJ1-1,TRBV5-1,many,CASSIGQGGNTEAFF
TRBJ1-1,TRBV10-3,.,CAISESGQGLEAFF
TRBJ1-3,TRBV28,many,CASSSAGEAGNTIYF
TRBJ2-7,TRBV29-1,.,CSLGIGSEQYF
TRBJ1-2,TRBV6-5,.,CASSYIWGFGYTF
TRBJ1-1,TRBV6-1,many,CASRTRGFLDMNTEAFF
TRBJ1-2,TRBV30,once,CAWSATGDYGYTF
TRBJ1-2,TRBV6-2/TRBV6-3,.,CAGQGLGYGYTF
TRBJ1-6,TRBV19,.,CASMGQGPNSPLHF
TRBJ1-5,TRBV6-5,.,CASSYSTGQGTNQPQHF
TRBJ2-5,TRBV7-6,.,CASSLVMTGGRETQYF
TRBJ1-2,TRBV28,.,CASSSLKDNDGYTF
TRBJ1-2,TRBV4-2,few,CASSQEGDRAALAFGYTF
TRBJ2-7,TRBV5-1,.,CASSSLEGRTYEQYF
TRBJ1-3,TRBV12-3/TRBV12-4,.,CASSFLRGSSGNTIYF
TRBJ1-1,TRBV20-1,.,CSAPRPGGPTEAFF
TRBJ1-1,TRBV28,many,CASSYPDSGTEAFF
TRBJ1-1,TRBV29-1,few,CSFWRLGNTEAFF
TRBJ1-5,TRBV27,.,CASSWGQDQPQHF
TRBJ2-5,TRBV11-3,.,CASSWGPNPQETQYF
TRBJ2-2,TRBV29-1,.,CSVEEGSAGGPGGELFF
TRBJ2-1,TRBV6-2/TRBV6-3,.,CAGRKEDYNEQFF
TRBJ1-5,TRBV6-2/TRBV6-3,.,CASSDSYQPQHF
TRBJ2-7,TRBV14,.,CASPGRVHSYEQYF
TRBJ1-1,TRBV19,.,CASSIAGGVQAFF
TRBJ1-1,TRBV11-2,many,CASSAGTANTEAFF
TRBJ1-2,TRBV20-1,.,CSAELSGQFGYTF
TRBJ1-2,TRBV6-1,.,CASSRGTGVDGYTF
TRBJ1-2,TRBV29-1,.,CSGTGGANYGYTF
TRBJ1-1,TRBV28,many,CASSQPIGAGSTEAFF
TRBJ2-1,TRBV20-1,.,CSAGRREGLYNEQFF
TRBJ2-5,TRBV18,.,CASSPRTGSGETQYF
TRBJ2-5,TRBV7-2,few,CASSRGTAQETQYF
TRBJ1-2,TRBV10-3,few,CAIWNMDNGGYGYTF
TRBJ2-2,TRBV12-3/TRBV12-4,many,CASSFGRGLAPTGELFF
TRBJ2-7,TRBV5-6,.,CASSLEVSVEQYF
TRBJ2-7,TRBV7-2,.,CASSPASGAPYEQYF
TRBJ1-2,TRBV6-2/TRBV6-3,few,CASRQGALGYTF
TRBJ2-7,TRBV6-1,.,CASNIRDSEVLYEQYF
TRBJ1-6,TRBV28,few,CASSLQASPLHF
TRBJ2-3,TRBV5-4,.,CASSSGLHNTQYF
TRBJ1-3,TRBV29-1,once,CSVVYGNTIYF
TRBJ2-6,TRBV18,.,CASSPRTAGANVLTF
TRBJ2-7,TRBV12-3/TRBV12-4,few,CASSSNSRAKLGESRYEQYF
TRBJ1-2,TRBV12-3/TRBV12-4,many,CASKRGQGIFGYTF
TRBJ2-6,TRBV19,.,CASSTTRRRSGANVLTF
TRBJ2-7,TRBV12-3/TRBV12-4,many,CASSPDRPNSYEQYF